This paragraph covers one TCR beta chain sequence. Its antigen is not known. Sequencing used immunoSEQ multiplex PCR; TCRdb keeps in-frame clones, though not all of them. The sample holds some 89,000 clones; roughly nine tenths are singletons and the top ten take about 2%. CDR3 length: 13 amino acids. Trimming removed 5 bases at V and 3 bases at J, with 11 bases between. CDR1 and CDR2 from the germline V gene are SGHNT and YYREEE (reference sequence). This sample was taken from a study of T cell responses to AZD1222 COVID-19 vaccine. Study-wide results and caveats: Repertoire sampling happened only post peak T cell response.

The receptor comes from an adult in good health. V gene TRBV5-4 combines with J gene TRBJ1-1; D is unresolved. Sequences were derived from peripheral blood, sampled on day 0 of AZD1222 vaccination. The CDR3 protein is CASRKERDTEAFF. The CDR3 bases are TGTGCCAGCAGAAAAGAGAGGGACACTGAAGCTTTCTTT.